The clone carrying this TCR beta chain was detected only a few times. What it binds is not known. TCRdb re-called the RT-PCR reads with MiXCR, one entry per CDR3 protein. Here the sample spans about 520,000 distinct CDR3 sequences, more than 7% being singletons. The sample originates from a study of response to subunit inactivated influenza vaccine. Regarding the study as a whole: With each seasonal influenza vaccination, the authors suggested, few new T cells are recruited.

The CDR3 consists of 15 residues. V lost 3 bases and J 2 bases, leaving 12 bases between the germline ends. The V gene's germline CDR1 is SNHLY and CDR2 FYNNEI. This clonotype was obtained from a man aged 45 to 70 who received an inactivated influenza vaccine. Sample: PBMCs from blood, taken roughly 24 months after vaccination. The chain links TRBV2 to TRBJ2-3; possible D gene TRBD2, 6 bases. CDR3 DNA: TGTGCCAGCAGTGATAGGGCGGGGAACACAGATACGCAGTATTTT. Its protein is CASSDRAGNTDTQYF.